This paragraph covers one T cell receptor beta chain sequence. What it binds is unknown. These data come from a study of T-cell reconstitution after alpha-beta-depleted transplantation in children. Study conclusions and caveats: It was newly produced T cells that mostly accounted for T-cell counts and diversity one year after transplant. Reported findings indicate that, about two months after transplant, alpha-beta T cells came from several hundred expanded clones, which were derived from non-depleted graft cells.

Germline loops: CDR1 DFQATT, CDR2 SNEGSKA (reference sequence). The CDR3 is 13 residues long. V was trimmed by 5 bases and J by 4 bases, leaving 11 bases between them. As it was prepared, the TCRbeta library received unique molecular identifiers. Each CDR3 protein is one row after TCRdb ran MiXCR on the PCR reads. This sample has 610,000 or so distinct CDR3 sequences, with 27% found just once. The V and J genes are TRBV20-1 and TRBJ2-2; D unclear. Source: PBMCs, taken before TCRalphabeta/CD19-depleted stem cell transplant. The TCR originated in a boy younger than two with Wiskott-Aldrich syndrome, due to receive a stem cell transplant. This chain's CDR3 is CSAALRVTGELFF. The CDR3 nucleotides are TGCAGTGCTGCCTTACGTGTCACCGGGGAGCTGTTTTTT.